The subject of this entry is one TCR beta chain. What it binds is unknown. These data originate in a study of tumor and adjacent non-tumor tissue in lung cancer. The template was RNA from unsorted bulk tissue. Distant lung tissue was collected more than 3 cm away from the tumor edge. A modified ARM-PCR protocol with three rounds of nested PCR amplified TCRbeta. One entry per CDR3 protein results from TCRdb running MiXCR on the multiplex PCR reads. The sample consists of roughly 67,000 distinct CDR3 sequences, more than 75% of them appearing once. The germline V gene has CDR1 WSHSY and CDR2 SAAADI. V was pared by 9 bases and J by 6 bases, with 21 bases between. This CDR3 comprises 15 residues. Study results and caveats: In normal lung, the top 100 clones were significantly more dominant than in tumor. Tumor TCR diversity, when higher, was linked to shorter survival.

This clonotype was obtained from a man between 60 and 70 years old with non-small cell lung cancer. The chain is built from TRBV10-2 and TRBJ2-1, with D possibly being TRBD2 (7 bases). Specimen: distant non-tumor lung tissue. CDR3 coding DNA: TGCGCCAGTACCAATCTAGGGGGAGGGCCCAATGAGCAGTTCTTC. It encodes CASTNLGGGPNEQFF.